This T cell receptor beta chain was observed in a study of blood T cell repertoires in COVID-19. In the study overall: The study drew acute and convalescent COVID-19 samples from the United States, Italy and Spain. T cells, B-cell-depleted T cells, or PBMCs supplied cDNA or gDNA.

Produced via immunoSEQ multiplex PCR; TCRdb's table is partial and in-frame only. The sample contains roughly 230,000 clones, nearly 90% of which appear only once. The sequenced material came from peripheral blood. The clonotype originates from a woman in her 40s who had recovered from COVID-19.

Here the CDR3 reads CASSLWGGQETQYF. In DNA form, the CDR3 reads TGTGCCAGCAGCTTATGGGGAGGCCAAGAGACCCAGTACTTC. The chain has TRBV13 and TRBJ2-5; weak D call: TRBD2 (6 bases). The CDR3 extends over 14 amino acids. Per the germline V gene, CDR1 is PRHDT and CDR2 is FYEKMQ (reference sequence). V lost 2 bases to trimming and J lost 1 base, with 8 bases between them.